A single sample gave rise to the 19 T cell receptor beta chains below, sequenced in a study of shared clonotypes between healthy human individuals. Profiling relied on immunoSEQ multiplex PCR, and the TCRdb table lists in-frame clones only, not all of them. Of hundreds of thousands of clones listed, approximately 96% were seen once; the top ten hold around 0.12%. Naive CD8 cells comprised CD45RO-negative, CCR7-positively selected cells, excluding terminally differentiated effector memory CD45RA+ cells. The sample was naive CD8+ T cells sorted from blood. These receptors were collected from a woman in her twenties or thirties in good health.

The gene calls are TRBV11-2 and TRBJ2-5; TRBD1 matches at 9 bases. The CDR3 runs to 16 residues. Germline V CDR1 and CDR2: SGHAT, FQNNGV. V gave up 6 bases and J gave up 0 bases; unmatched junction bases: 8. CDR3 residues: CASSTGTGTYQETQYF. As DNA, the CDR3 is TGTGCCAGCAGTACCGGGACAGGGACGTACCAAGAGACCCAGTACTTC.

V gene TRBV7-8 combines with J gene TRBJ2-3; 7 bases are shared with TRBD2. With 8 bases clipped from V and 4 bases from J, the junction kept 6 bases outside the gene matches. Germline V CDR1 and CDR2: SGHVS, FQNEAQ. The CDR3 covers 13 residues. The CDR3 DNA reads TGTGCCAGCTTCGCGGGAGAGGCAGATACGCAGTATTTT. Protein product: CASFAGEADTQYF.

The J gene is TRBJ2-1, the V gene TRBV30, with 10 positions matching TRBD2. The CDR3 extends over 15 amino acids. V dropped 0 bases and J dropped 5; count of bases not matched to a gene: 4. In germline, CDR1 is GTSNPN, CDR2 SVGIG (reference sequence). The CDR3 spells CAWSVVSGRNNEQFF. The DNA of the CDR3 is TGTGCCTGGAGTGTAGTTAGCGGGAGGAACAATGAGCAGTTCTTC.

The CDR3 protein is CASSPQLADDTDTQYF. The CDR3 coding sequence is TGTGCCAGCTCACCCCAGTTGGCAGACGACACAGATACGCAGTATTTT. The genes are TRBV18 and TRBJ2-3; D is ambiguous. The CDR3 runs to 16 residues. CDR1 KGHSH and CDR2 LQKENI come from the germline V gene. The ends were cut back, 3 bases at V and 2 bases at J, with 15 bases in the middle.

The gene calls are TRBV7-9 and TRBJ2-5; D is perhaps TRBD2 (6 bases). The J call is in doubt because the DNA end fits TRBJ2-7 better. Germline-derived CDR1 and CDR2 are SEHNR and FQNEAQ (reference sequence). The CDR3 has 12 amino acids. This CDR3 reads CASSPLGGEQYF. CDR3 nucleotide sequence: TGTGCCAGCAGCCCCTTGGGGGGCGAGCAGTACTTC.

The rearrangement uses TRBV5-7 and TRBJ1-1, with 7 bases that match TRBD1. TRBV5-7 is filed as an ORF, its function uncertain. The CDR3 contains 13 residues. Trimming took 4 bases from V and 7 from J; bases not matched to a gene: 7. The CDR3 loop reads CASSPTGILEAFF. CDR3 DNA: TGTGCCAGCAGCCCGACAGGGATCCTTGAAGCTTTCTTT.

The V gene is TRBV6-5, the J gene TRBJ2-1; D is possibly TRBD1 (5 bases). The CDR3 has 13 amino acids. Trimming pared 5 bases from V and 6 bases from J, leaving 11 bases between. Germline values: CDR1 MNHEY, CDR2 SVGAGI. CDR3 loop: CASSNGQGNEQFF. The DNA of the CDR3 is TGTGCCAGCAGTAACGGACAAGGCAATGAGCAGTTCTTC.

This clone occurred once. The chain uses TRBV9 and TRBJ2-7, with a tentative D call TRBD1 (6 bases). Per the germline V gene, CDR1 is SGDLS and CDR2 is YYNGEE. The germline V and J ends were trimmed by 4 bases and 2 bases, with 13 bases remaining between them. This CDR3 has 14 amino acids. CDR3 sequence: CASSKGDGAYEQYF. The DNA of the CDR3 is TGTGCCAGCAGCAAGGGGGACGGAGCCTACGAGCAGTACTTC.

The genes are TRBV9 and TRBJ1-3, with 12 bases matching TRBD1. V gave up 2 bases and J gave up 0 bases; unmatched junction bases: 3. There are 17 residues in the CDR3. Germline V gene sequence: CDR1 SGDLS, CDR2 YYNGEE. CDR3 nucleotides: TGTGCCAGCAGCGTCCGGGACAGGGGGCTCTCTGGAAACACCATATATTTT. It encodes CASSVRDRGLSGNTIYF.

About this clone: The sample carries other DNA sequences with the same CDR3. The V gene is TRBV5-4, the J gene TRBJ2-3; unclear D gene. Germline V lookup: CDR1 SGHNT, CDR2 YYREEE (reference sequence). The length of the CDR3 is 12 residues. Trimming stripped 2 bases from V and 3 bases from J, with 4 bases between. As DNA, the CDR3 is TGTGCCAGCAGCTTATTTACAGATACGCAGTATTTT. Protein product: CASSLFTDTQYF. The full variable domain, its missing parts supplied by reference TRBV5-4 and TRBJ2-3, is ETGVTQSPTHLIKTRGQQVTLRCSSQSGHNTVSWYQQALGQGPQFIFQYYREEENGRGNFPPRFSGLQFPNYSSELNVNALELDDSALYLCASSLFTDTQYFGPGTRLTVL.

V gene TRBV30 combines with J gene TRBJ1-5; possibly TRBD1 for D (6 bases). This CDR3 spans 13 amino acids. Trimming cost V 1 base and J 5 bases, with 9 bases left between them. The germline V gene encodes CDR1 GTSNPN and CDR2 SVGIG (reference sequence). The CDR3 protein is CAWSAKGDQPQHF. In nucleotides, the CDR3 is TGTGCCTGGAGTGCCAAGGGGGATCAGCCCCAGCATTTT.

The chain recombines TRBV30 with TRBJ1-5, with no clear D. CDR1 and CDR2 from the germline V gene are GTSNPN and SVGIG (reference sequence). This CDR3 is 13 amino acids long. The germline V and J ends were trimmed by 0 bases and 7 bases, with 10 bases remaining between them. Here the CDR3 DNA reads TGTGCCTGGAGTGTAGATGCTGGGCAGCCCCAGCATTTT. As protein: CAWSVDAGQPQHF.

V is TRBV12-5 and J is TRBJ2-7, with a possible D match to TRBD1 (5 bases). Trimming shortened V by 4 bases and J by 5 bases, and 9 bases separated the two germline ends. Germline CDR1 is LGHNT and CDR2 is FRNRAP. This CDR3 spans 12 amino acids. CDR3 sequence: CASGSGPHEQYF. CDR3 DNA sequence: TGTGCTAGTGGTTCAGGGCCACACGAGCAGTACTTC.

This chain connects TRBV5-6 to TRBJ2-2, with 7 nucleotides matching TRBD1. Germline V gene data show CDR1 as SGHDT and CDR2 as YYEEEE. The CDR3 consists of 16 residues. The J segment lost 2 bases and the V segment lost 2 bases, leaving 6 bases of the junction unmatched. CDR3 amino acids: CASSLMNRGNTGELFF. DNA for the CDR3: TGTGCCAGCAGCTTAATGAACAGGGGTAACACCGGGGAGCTGTTTTTT.

The chain employs TRBV28 and TRBJ2-7; D gene uncertain. Germline V lookup: CDR1 MDHEN, CDR2 SYDVKM. The CDR3 has 16 residues. Trimming shortened V by 2 bases and J by 3 bases, and 17 bases separated the two germline ends. The CDR3 protein is CASSLNAISWVYEQYF. The DNA for the CDR3 is TGTGCCAGCAGTTTAAATGCGATCTCGTGGGTCTACGAGCAGTACTTC.

On this clone: The identical CDR3 is also encoded by other nucleotide sequences in the sample. The chain has TRBV4-2 and TRBJ2-7; 8 bases agree with TRBD2. Germline CDR1 LGHNA, CDR2 YNFKEQ. The CDR3 runs to 15 residues. The junction had 1 base not matched to a gene; V was cut back by 0 bases and J by 0 bases. The chain's CDR3 is CASSQDLAGSYEQYF. CDR3 bases: TGTGCCAGCAGCCAAGATCTAGCGGGCTCCTACGAGCAGTACTTC.

As DNA, the CDR3 is TGTGCCAGCAGTGATGACATTACCTACGAGCAGTACTTC. It encodes CASSDDITYEQYF. V and J are TRBV6-1 and TRBJ2-7, with no clear D. This CDR3 has 13 amino acids. The V and J ends lost 3 bases and 2 bases respectively, with 8 bases between them. Germline lookup yields CDR1 MNHNS and CDR2 SASEGT.

The gene calls are TRBV28 and TRBJ2-7, with a possible D match to TRBD1 (5 bases). Germline lookup yields CDR1 MDHEN and CDR2 SYDVKM. V gave up 7 bases and J gave up 9 bases, with 19 bases separating them. This CDR3 contains 13 residues. The CDR3 reads CASNSDSPSGQYF. CDR3 DNA: TGTGCCAGCAACAGCGACAGTCCCTCCGGGCAGTACTTC.

CDR3 region: CASSTLGGETQYF. Written as DNA, the CDR3 is TGTGCCAGCAGTACCCTGGGGGGGGAGACCCAGTACTTC. V and J are TRBV27 and TRBJ2-5; 7 nucleotides line up with TRBD2. Per germline, CDR1 MNHEY and CDR2 SMNVEV (reference sequence). Trimming removed 5 bases from V and 5 bases from J; junction bases left unmatched: 5. The CDR3 contains 13 residues.